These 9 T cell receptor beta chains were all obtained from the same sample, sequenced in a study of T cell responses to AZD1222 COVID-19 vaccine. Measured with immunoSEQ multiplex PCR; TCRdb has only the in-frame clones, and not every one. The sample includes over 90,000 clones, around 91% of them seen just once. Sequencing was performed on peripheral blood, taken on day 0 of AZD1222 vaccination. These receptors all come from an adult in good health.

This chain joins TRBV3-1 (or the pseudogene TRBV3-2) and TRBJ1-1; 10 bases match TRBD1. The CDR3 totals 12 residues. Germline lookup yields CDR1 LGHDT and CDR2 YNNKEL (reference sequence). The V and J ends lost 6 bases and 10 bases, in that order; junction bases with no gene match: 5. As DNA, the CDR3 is TGTGCCAGCAGAAGACAGGGGGCCGGAGCTTTCTTT. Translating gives CASRRQGAGAFF.

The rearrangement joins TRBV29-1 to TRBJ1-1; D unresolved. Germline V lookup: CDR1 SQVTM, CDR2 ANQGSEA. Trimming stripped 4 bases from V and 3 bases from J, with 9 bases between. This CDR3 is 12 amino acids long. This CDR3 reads CSVGGAYTEAFF. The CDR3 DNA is TGCAGCGTTGGTGGCGCATACACTGAAGCTTTCTTT.

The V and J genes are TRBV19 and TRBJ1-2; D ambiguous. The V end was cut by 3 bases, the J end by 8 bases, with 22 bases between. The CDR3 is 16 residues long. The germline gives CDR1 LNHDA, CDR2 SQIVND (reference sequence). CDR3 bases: TGTGCCAGTAGTATCCTCGGTCAGAACACCTTTCGGGGCTACACCTTC. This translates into CASSILGQNTFRGYTF.

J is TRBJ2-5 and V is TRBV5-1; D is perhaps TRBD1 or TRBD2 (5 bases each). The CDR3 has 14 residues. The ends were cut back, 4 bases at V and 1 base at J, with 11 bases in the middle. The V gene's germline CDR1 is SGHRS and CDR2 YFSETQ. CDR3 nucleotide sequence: TGCGCCAGCAGCGGGAACGGGGCCCAAGAGACCCAGTACTTC. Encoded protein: CASSGNGAQETQYF. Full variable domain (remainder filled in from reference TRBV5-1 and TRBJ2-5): KAGVTQTPRYLIKTRGQQVTLSCSPISGHRSVSWYQQTPGQGLQFLFEYFSETQRNKGNFPGRFSGRQFSNSRSEMNVSTLELGDSALYLCASSGNGAQETQYFGPGTRLLVL.

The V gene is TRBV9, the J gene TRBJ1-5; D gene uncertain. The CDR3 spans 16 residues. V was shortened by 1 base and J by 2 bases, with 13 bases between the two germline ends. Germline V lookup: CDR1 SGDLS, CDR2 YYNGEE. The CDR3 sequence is CASSVRSPSGNQPQHF. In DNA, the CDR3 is TGTGCCAGCAGCGTACGGAGTCCGTCGGGCAATCAGCCCCAGCATTTT. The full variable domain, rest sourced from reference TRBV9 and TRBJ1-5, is DSGVTQTPKHLITATGQRVTLRCSPRSGDLSVYWYQQSLDQGLQFLIQYYNGEERAKGNILERFSAQQFPDLHSELNLSSLELGDSALYFCASSVRSPSGNQPQHFGDGTRLSIL.

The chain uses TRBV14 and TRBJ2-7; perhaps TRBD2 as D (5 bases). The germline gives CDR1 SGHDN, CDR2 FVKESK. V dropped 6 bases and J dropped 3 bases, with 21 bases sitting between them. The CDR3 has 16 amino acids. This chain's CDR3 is CASRQTLEARCYEQYF. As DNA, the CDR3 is TGTGCCAGCAGGCAAACTTTGGAGGCCCGCTGCTACGAGCAGTACTTC.

CDR3: CASSIGQFLNSPLHF. CDR3 nucleotide sequence: TGTGCCAGTAGTATCGGACAGTTCCTCAATTCACCCCTCCACTTT. V gene TRBV19 combines with J gene TRBJ1-6, with a possible D match to TRBD1 (6 bases). There are 15 residues in the CDR3. Trimming took 3 bases from V and 7 from J, leaving 13 bases between them. Germline V gene sequence: CDR1 LNHDA, CDR2 SQIVND (reference sequence).

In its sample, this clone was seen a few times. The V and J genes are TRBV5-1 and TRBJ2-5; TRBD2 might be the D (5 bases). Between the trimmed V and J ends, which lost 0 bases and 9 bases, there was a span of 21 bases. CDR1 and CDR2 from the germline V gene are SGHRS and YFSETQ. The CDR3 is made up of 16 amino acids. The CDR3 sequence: CASSLVSSQTTPAQYF. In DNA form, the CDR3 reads TGCGCCAGCAGCTTGGTGTCTAGCCAGACTACCCCAGCCCAGTACTTC. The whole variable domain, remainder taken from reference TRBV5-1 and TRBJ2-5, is KAGVTQTPRYLIKTRGQQVTLSCSPISGHRSVSWYQQTPGQGLQFLFEYFSETQRNKGNFPGRFSGRQFSNSRSEMNVSTLELGDSALYLCASSLVSSQTTPAQYFGPGTRLLVL.

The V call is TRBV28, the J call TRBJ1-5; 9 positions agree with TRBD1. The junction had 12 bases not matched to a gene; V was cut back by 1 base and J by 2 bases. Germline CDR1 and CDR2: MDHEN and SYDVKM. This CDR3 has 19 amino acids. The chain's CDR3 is CASSLSPRTGVPGNQPQHF. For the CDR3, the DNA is TGTGCCAGCAGTTTATCCCCCAGGACAGGGGTACCGGGCAATCAGCCCCAGCATTTT.